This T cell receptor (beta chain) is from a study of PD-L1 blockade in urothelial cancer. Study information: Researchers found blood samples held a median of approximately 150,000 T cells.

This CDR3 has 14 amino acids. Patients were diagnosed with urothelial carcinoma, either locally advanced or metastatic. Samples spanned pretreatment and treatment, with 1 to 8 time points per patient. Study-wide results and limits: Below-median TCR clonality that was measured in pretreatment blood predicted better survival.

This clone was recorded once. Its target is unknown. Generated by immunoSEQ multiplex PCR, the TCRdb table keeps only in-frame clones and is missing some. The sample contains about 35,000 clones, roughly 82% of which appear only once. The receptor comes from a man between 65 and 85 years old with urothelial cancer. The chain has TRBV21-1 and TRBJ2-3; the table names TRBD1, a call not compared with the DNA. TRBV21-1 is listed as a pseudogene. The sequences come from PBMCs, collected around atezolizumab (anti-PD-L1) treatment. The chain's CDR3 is CASRPGQLTDTQYF. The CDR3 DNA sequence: TGTGCCAGCAGGCCGGGACAGTTAACAGATACGCAGTATTTT.